These 31 T cell receptor beta chains originate from one sample sequenced in a study of blood T cell repertoires in COVID-19. Produced via immunoSEQ multiplex PCR; TCRdb's table is partial and in-frame only. The data contain under 300,000 clones, 70% to 90% of them seen just once; the ten biggest clones take up approximately 1.7%. The sample comprised PBMCs or T cells enriched from blood (not recorded which). The receptors shown here come from a woman between 45 and 65 years old who had recovered from COVID-19.

The V gene is TRBV5-1, the J gene TRBJ1-5; D might be TRBD1 (6 bases). Germline V gene data show CDR1 as SGHRS and CDR2 as YFSETQ. The CDR3 is made up of 15 amino acids. Trimming removed 3 bases at V and 6 bases at J, with 16 bases between. The CDR3 spells CASSSSGGLGQPQHF. In nucleotides, the CDR3 is TGCGCCAGCAGCTCCTCGGGGGGGCTCGGTCAGCCCCAGCATTTT.

The chain is built from TRBV12-3 or TRBV12-4 and TRBJ2-7, with a weak D call TRBD2 (5 bases). Trimming pared 7 bases from V and 7 bases from J, leaving 17 bases between. The CDR3 has 13 amino acids. This CDR3 reads CASKFFISGEQYF. As DNA, the CDR3 is TGTGCCAGCAAGTTTTTCATCTCGGGGGAGCAGTACTTC.

The chain has TRBV27 and TRBJ2-1; 13 positions match TRBD2. Germline-derived CDR1 and CDR2 are MNHEY and SMNVEV (reference sequence). The V and J ends lost 4 bases and 7 bases, in that order; junction bases with no gene match: 4. The CDR3 extends over 15 amino acids. DNA of the CDR3: TGTGCCAGCAGTTACGGGACTAGCGGGACTAATGAGCAGTTCTTC. Translated: CASSYGTSGTNEQFF.

J is TRBJ2-1 and V is TRBV3-1 (or the pseudogene TRBV3-2); 10 bases are shared with TRBD2. V shed 1 base, J shed 0 bases, and the junction held 9 bases outside the gene matches. This CDR3 has 19 residues. CDR1 and CDR2 from the germline V gene are LGHDT and YNNKEL (reference sequence). CDR3 sequence: CASSQVGSGRMSSYNEQFF. The CDR3 DNA reads as TGTGCCAGCAGCCAAGTTGGTAGCGGGAGGATGAGCTCCTACAATGAGCAGTTCTTC.

In its sample, this clone was seen once. The chain combines TRBV29-1 with TRBJ2-7; perhaps TRBD2 as D (6 bases). Trimming pared 5 bases from V and 0 bases from J, leaving 11 bases between. Germline V gene data show CDR1 as SQVTM and CDR2 as ANQGSEA. This CDR3 region has 13 residues. CDR3 loop: CSVHGSDSYEQYF. The CDR3 bases are TGCAGCGTTCACGGGAGTGACTCCTACGAGCAGTACTTC.

The V gene is TRBV4-1, the J gene TRBJ2-7, with TRBD2 identical over 11 bases. V lost 0 bases, J lost 2 bases, and 9 bases stayed unmatched. Germline V gives CDR1 MGHRA, CDR2 YSYEKL. The CDR3 is 18 amino acids. CDR3 amino acids: CASSQDPPSGRYTYEQYF. The CDR3 coding sequence is TGCGCCAGCAGCCAAGATCCCCCTAGCGGGAGGTATACCTACGAGCAGTACTTC.

This chain uses TRBV30 with TRBJ1-4; D gene ambiguous. The CDR3 sequence is 14 residues long. The ends were cut back, 0 bases at V and 8 bases at J, with 13 bases in the middle. Germline lookup yields CDR1 GTSNPN and CDR2 SVGIG (reference sequence). CDR3 sequence (DNA): TGTGCCTGGAGTGTTTCGCAGGTCGGAGAAAAACTGTTTTTT. Residues: CAWSVSQVGEKLFF. Looking up the rest from reference TRBV30 and TRBJ1-4 gives the full variable domain: SQTIHQWPATLVQPVGSPLSLECTVEGTSNPNLYWYRQAAGRGLQLLFYSVGIGQISSEVPQNLSASRPQDRQFILSSKKLLLSDSGFYLCAWSVSQVGEKLFFGSGTQLSVL.

The chain couples TRBV20-1 to TRBJ1-6; unclear D gene. The germline V gene encodes CDR1 DFQATT and CDR2 SNEGSKA (reference sequence). The V end was cut by 6 bases, the J end by 16 bases, with 16 bases between. This CDR3 has 11 residues. This CDR3 reads CSALERLQLHF. CDR3 nucleotide sequence: TGCAGTGCCCTGGAGCGGCTACAACTCCACTTT.

This clone has just one count. The chain has TRBV7-2 and TRBJ1-6; D unresolved. The V gene lost 6 bases and the J gene lost 7 bases, with 16 bases spanning the gap. The germline V gene has CDR1 SGHTA and CDR2 FQGNSA. This CDR3 is built from 15 residues. CDR3 sequence: CASSQFGYGNSPLHF. The CDR3 DNA follows: TGTGCCAGCAGTCAGTTTGGCTACGGGAATTCACCCCTCCACTTT.

The rearrangement uses TRBV7-9 and TRBJ1-1, with TRBD1 matching over 8 bases. CDR1 is SEHNR, CDR2 FQNEAQ, per germline (reference sequence). Unmatched junction bases numbered 15, after V lost 3 bases and J lost 0 bases. There are 19 residues in the CDR3. The CDR3 DNA sequence: TGTGCCAGCAGCTTGTTCCCGGGACAGGCCGGAAGCATGAACACTGAAGCTTTCTTT. This codes for CASSLFPGQAGSMNTEAFF. Drawing the rest from reference TRBV7-9 and TRBJ1-1, the complete variable domain is DTGVSQNPRHKITKRGQNVTFRCDPISEHNRLYWYRQTLGQGPEFLTYFQNEAQLEKSRLLSDRFSAERPKGSFSTLEIQRTEQGDSAMYLCASSLFPGQAGSMNTEAFFGQGTRLTVV.

The rearrangement joins TRBV19 to TRBJ2-5; 11 bases map to TRBD2. Germline V gene lookup returns CDR1 LNHDA and CDR2 SQIVND (reference sequence). This CDR3 region has 14 residues. Germline trimming cut 11 bases from V and 3 bases from J; bases unmatched to any gene: 8. CDR3 nucleotides: TGTGCCGGGAGACTAGCGGGAAAGGAAGAGACCCAGTACTTC. Amino acids: CAGRLAGKEETQYF. Looking up the rest from reference TRBV19 and TRBJ2-5 gives the full variable domain: DGGITQSPKYLFRKEGQNVTLSCEQNLNHDAMYWYRQDPGQGLRLIYYSQIVNDFQKGDIAEGYSVSREKKESFPLTVTSAQKNPTAFYLCAGRLAGKEETQYFGPGTRLLVL.

This chain joins TRBV12-3 or TRBV12-4 and TRBJ2-3; D is undetermined. Trimming removed 7 bases at V and 5 bases at J, with 10 bases between. The CDR3 runs 12 residues. The DNA of the CDR3 is TGTGCCAGCAACCCGTCGGTAGATACGCAGTATTTT. It yields the protein CASNPSVDTQYF.

J is TRBJ1-1 and V is TRBV3-1 (or the pseudogene TRBV3-2); TRBD1 is a possible D gene (5 bases). The germline CDR1 and CDR2 sequences are LGHDT and YNNKEL (reference sequence). Deletions cut 0 bases from V and 4 bases from J, with 12 bases between. The CDR3 sequence is 15 residues long. In DNA, the CDR3 is TGTGCCAGCAGCCAAGAGACGGGGGGAGGCACTGAAGCTTTCTTT. Translating it yields CASSQETGGGTEAFF.

The chain links TRBV5-6 to TRBJ2-3; D gene uncertain. The CDR3 loop spans 15 amino acids. CDR1 is SGHDT, CDR2 YYEEEE, per germline. Trimming took 4 bases from V and 4 from J, leaving 16 bases between them. The CDR3 loop is CASSNPLRRSDTQYF. In DNA, the CDR3 is TGTGCCAGCAGCAATCCTTTGCGCCGTTCAGATACGCAGTATTTT. Variable domain in full (rest from reference TRBV5-6 and TRBJ2-3): DAGVTQSPTHLIKTRGQQVTLRCSPKSGHDTVSWYQQALGQGPQFIFQYYEEEERQRGNFPDRFSGHQFPNYSSELNVNALLLGDSALYLCASSNPLRRSDTQYFGPGTRLTVL.

The V and J genes are TRBV19 and TRBJ2-1; D is perhaps TRBD2 (6 bases). Germline lookup yields CDR1 LNHDA and CDR2 SQIVND (reference sequence). This CDR3 region has 16 residues. Trimming left V 3 bases short and J 4 bases short, with 16 bases between. The DNA of the CDR3 is TGTGCCAGTAGTATTGGTAGCGGAATGGGTTACAATGAGCAGTTCTTC. Its protein product is CASSIGSGMGYNEQFF.

The chain combines TRBV19 with TRBJ1-6; 8 bases match TRBD1. This CDR3 comprises 16 residues. V trimming: 3 bases; J trimming: 7 bases; junction bases outside the gene matches: 8. Looked up from germline, CDR1 is LNHDA and CDR2 is SQIVND (reference sequence). DNA of the CDR3: TGTGCCAGTAGTATCCGAGGGACAGGCCGGAATTCACCCCTCCACTTT. Protein: CASSIRGTGRNSPLHF.

This clone was observed at least ten times. The chain joins TRBV30 to TRBJ2-1; 9 bases fit TRBD2. CDR3 length equals 14 residues. The germline CDR1 and CDR2 sequences are GTSNPN and SVGIG (reference sequence). With 3 bases clipped from V and 2 bases from J, the junction kept 2 bases outside the gene matches. The CDR3 nucleotides are TGTGCCTGGAGCGGCGGGAGGGCCTACAATGAGCAGTTCTTC. Residues: CAWSGGRAYNEQFF.

The rearrangement links TRBV7-6 to TRBJ1-1; 8 bases are a match to TRBD1. Looked up from germline, CDR1 is SGHVS and CDR2 is FNYEAQ. The CDR3 totals 15 residues. The V gene end was trimmed by 2 bases and the J gene end by 4 bases; junction bases not matched to a gene: 6. CDR3 nucleotides: TGTGCCAGCAGCTTATGGACTGGGACAGGCACTGAAGCTTTCTTT. It is translated as CASSLWTGTGTEAFF.

CDR3 nucleotides: TGTGCCAGCTCACCCGGGACAGAGAATGAAAAACTGTTTTTT. Translation: CASSPGTENEKLFF. The chain employs TRBV18 and TRBJ1-4; 7 positions agree with TRBD1. V shed 3 bases, J shed 5 bases, and the junction held 3 bases outside the gene matches. The CDR3 runs 14 residues. CDR1 and CDR2 from the germline V gene are KGHSH and LQKENI.

The chain combines TRBV10-3 with TRBJ2-3, with TRBD2 matching over 10 bases. The V gene's germline CDR1 is ENHRY and CDR2 SYGVKD. The J segment lost 3 bases and the V segment lost 10 bases, leaving 7 bases of the junction unmatched. The CDR3 has 14 residues. This CDR3 is CATLAGELTDTQYF. The CDR3 coding sequence is TGTGCCACCCTAGCGGGAGAGCTTACAGATACGCAGTATTTT.

The chain links TRBV5-1 to TRBJ2-7, with 14 bases fitting TRBD2. V lost 4 bases and J lost 7; bases outside the gene matches: 7. The germline CDR1 and CDR2 sequences are SGHRS and YFSETQ. The CDR3 runs 15 residues. The chain's CDR3 is CASSREGLAGVEQYF. Here the CDR3 DNA reads TGCGCCAGCAGCCGGGAGGGACTAGCGGGAGTTGAGCAGTACTTC.

The chain uses TRBV27 and TRBJ2-7, with D perhaps matching TRBD2 (5 bases). The V end lost 5 bases, the J end lost 4 bases, and 18 bases lay between the germline ends. The CDR3 consists of 15 residues. Germline CDR1 is MNHEY and CDR2 is SMNVEV (reference sequence). The CDR3 sequence is CASSPTVRAEYEQYF. CDR3 nucleotides: TGTGCCAGCAGTCCCACGGTGCGGGCTGAATACGAGCAGTACTTC.

The chain recombines TRBV11-2 with TRBJ2-5; D is ambiguous. Germline V gives CDR1 SGHAT, CDR2 FQNNGV. Trimming left V 0 bases short and J 2 bases short, with 10 bases between. The CDR3 sequence is 15 residues long. This CDR3 is CASSLDWSVQETQYF. CDR3 DNA: TGTGCCAGCAGCTTAGATTGGTCAGTTCAAGAGACCCAGTACTTC. The complete variable domain, with remaining parts taken from reference TRBV11-2 and TRBJ2-5, reads EAGVAQSPRYKIIEKRQSVAFWCNPISGHATLYWYQQILGQGPKLLIQFQNNGVVDDSQLPKDRFSAERLKGVDSTLKIQPAKLEDSAVYLCASSLDWSVQETQYFGPGTRLLVL.

The chain carries TRBV7-3 and TRBJ2-1; 7 nucleotides match TRBD2. The trim removed 5 bases at V and 3 bases at J, leaving 7 bases unmatched. The CDR3 has 15 amino acids. Germline values: CDR1 SGHTA, CDR2 FQGTGA. DNA for the CDR3: TGTGCCAGCAGCCCGAGCGGGAACCTCTACAATGAGCAGTTCTTC. This codes for CASSPSGNLYNEQFF. The entire variable domain, with the rest obtained from reference TRBV7-3 and TRBJ2-1, is as follows: GAGVSQTPSNKVTEKGKYVELRCDPISGHTALYWYRQSLGQGPEFLIYFQGTGAADDSGLPNDRFFAVRPEGSVSTLKIQRTERGDSAVYLCASSPSGNLYNEQFFGPGTRLTVL.

This clone was seen just once. The chain has TRBV28 and TRBJ2-2; D possibly corresponds to TRBD2 (5 bases). The CDR3 extends over 13 amino acids. The ends were cut back, 6 bases at V and 2 bases at J, with 7 bases in the middle. Germline V CDR1 and CDR2: MDHEN, SYDVKM. CDR3 sequence (DNA): TGTGCCAGCAGGGACTTCAACACCGGGGAGCTGTTTTTT. It yields the protein CASRDFNTGELFF.

This clone was observed a single time. The chain joins TRBV5-1 to TRBJ1-2, with D perhaps TRBD1 (6 bases). Germline CDR1 is SGHRS and CDR2 is YFSETQ. The CDR3 is 13 residues long. V lost 0 bases, J lost 8 bases, and 11 bases lay in between. CDR3 sequence: CASSLEMTGGYTF. The CDR3 nucleotides are TGCGCCAGCAGCTTGGAGATGACAGGCGGCTACACCTTC.

This chain uses TRBV6-4 with TRBJ2-2, with 9 positions matching TRBD2. The V segment lost 10 bases and the J segment 5 bases; nucleotides outside the gene matches: 11. Germline assignment: CDR1 MRHNA and CDR2 SNTAGT. The CDR3 spans 15 residues. Here the CDR3 reads CATQRLAGQTGELFF. CDR3 bases: TGTGCCACCCAGAGGCTAGCGGGACAAACCGGGGAGCTGTTTTTT.

The rearrangement uses TRBV28 and TRBJ2-6; D possibly corresponds to TRBD1 (6 bases). V dropped 2 bases and J dropped 0 bases, with 14 bases sitting between them. The germline gives CDR1 MDHEN, CDR2 SYDVKM. This CDR3 is 18 amino acids long. The CDR3 DNA follows: TGTGCCAGCAGTTTAGGGCAGGGGTTCGGCTCTGGGGCCAACGTCCTGACTTTC. This encodes CASSLGQGFGSGANVLTF.

This chain links TRBV5-1 with TRBJ1-2; TRBD1 matches 7 bases. The CDR3 has 13 amino acids. Trimming took 4 bases from V and 5 from J; bases not matched to a gene: 5. The germline CDR1 and CDR2 sequences are SGHRS and YFSETQ. CDR3 amino acids: CASSPPGQYGYTF. For the CDR3, the DNA is TGCGCCAGCAGCCCCCCGGGACAGTATGGCTACACCTTC.

The genes are TRBV19 and TRBJ2-1; 7 bases fit TRBD2. Trimming at V came to 6 bases and at J to 1 base, leaving 9 bases not matched to a gene. The CDR3 contains 16 residues. Germline V gives CDR1 LNHDA, CDR2 SQIVND (reference sequence). CDR3 protein: CASRLAGQPSYNEQFF. For the CDR3, the DNA is TGTGCCAGTAGGTTAGCGGGCCAACCTTCCTACAATGAGCAGTTCTTC.

The gene calls are TRBV3-1 (or the pseudogene TRBV3-2) and TRBJ2-2; 8 bases align to TRBD1. Germline V gene sequence: CDR1 LGHDT, CDR2 YNNKEL (reference sequence). The CDR3 extends over 16 amino acids. V was clipped by 4 bases and J by 5 bases; unmatched bases: 9. The DNA for the CDR3 is TGTGCCAGCAGCCTCAGGGGGCTTCTGGTTACCGGGGAGCTGTTTTTT. Its translation is CASSLRGLLVTGELFF.